These 26 T cell receptor beta chains were sequenced from one sample in a study of cytomegalovirus exposure and HLA in healthy donors. The PCR employed 60 Vbeta primers together with 13 Jbeta primers. Profiling relied on immunoSEQ multiplex PCR, and the TCRdb table lists in-frame clones only, not all of them. The sample contains roughly 180,000 clones, roughly 82% of which appear only once. Sequenced: PBMCs. The receptors come from a girl aged 2-10 years in good health and CMV-seropositive.

V is TRBV6-5 and J is TRBJ2-5; no definite D call. The CDR3 contains 13 residues. The ends were cut back, 5 bases at V and 4 bases at J, with 11 bases in the middle. The germline gives CDR1 MNHEY, CDR2 SVGAGI. The CDR3 DNA sequence: TGTGCCAGCAGTAACCCAGCGAGAGAGACCCAGTACTTC. Translating gives CASSNPARETQYF.

The rearrangement links TRBV2 to TRBJ2-7, with a tentative D call TRBD1 (6 bases). The germline CDR1 and CDR2 sequences are SNHLY and FYNNEI. The V end was cut by 4 bases, the J end by 2 bases, with 12 bases between. This CDR3 region has 14 residues. DNA of the CDR3: TGTGCCAGCAGTGGGGGGCAGGGCCCCTACGAGCAGTACTTC. Encoded protein: CASSGGQGPYEQYF. Variable domain in full (rest from reference TRBV2 and TRBJ2-7): EPEVTQTPSHQVTQMGQEVILRCVPISNHLYFYWYRQILGQKVEFLVSFYNNEISEKSEIFDDQFSVERPDGSNFTLKIRSTKLEDSAMYFCASSGGQGPYEQYFGPGTRLTVT.

This clone came up once. The chain uses TRBV6-5 and TRBJ1-2, with D hard to call. The CDR3 sequence is 16 residues long. V was trimmed by 0 bases and J by 4 bases, leaving 15 bases between them. Per the germline V gene, CDR1 is MNHEY and CDR2 is SVGAGI. The CDR3 DNA reads as TGTGCCAGCAGTTACTCGGAGGGCCCTCAGGCCTATGGCTACACCTTC. It encodes CASSYSEGPQAYGYTF.

The chain links TRBV28 to TRBJ1-5; D gene uncertain. Germline V gives CDR1 MDHEN, CDR2 SYDVKM. This CDR3 is 14 amino acids long. V dropped 3 bases and J dropped 7 bases, with 13 bases sitting between them. The CDR3 spells CASSFQARGQPQHF. The DNA for the CDR3 is TGTGCCAGCAGTTTCCAGGCGCGTGGGCAGCCCCAGCATTTT.

The rearrangement uses TRBV5-1 and TRBJ2-7; 14 bases fit TRBD2. V dropped 0 bases and J dropped 6; count of bases not matched to a gene: 2. The germline V gene has CDR1 SGHRS and CDR2 YFSETQ. The CDR3 runs to 15 residues. The CDR3 sequence is CASSLEGLAGAEQYF. CDR3 DNA sequence: TGCGCCAGCAGCTTGGAGGGACTAGCGGGAGCCGAGCAGTACTTC. Full variable domain (missing parts from reference TRBV5-1 and TRBJ2-7): KAGVTQTPRYLIKTRGQQVTLSCSPISGHRSVSWYQQTPGQGLQFLFEYFSETQRNKGNFPGRFSGRQFSNSRSEMNVSTLELGDSALYLCASSLEGLAGAEQYFGPGTRLTVT.

This chain joins TRBV4-1 and TRBJ2-5, with TRBD2 matching 10 bases. In germline, CDR1 is MGHRA, CDR2 YSYEKL. V dropped 4 bases and J dropped 5; count of bases not matched to a gene: 7. The CDR3 is 15 residues long. The CDR3 DNA reads as TGCGCCAGCAGCCCTTATAGCGGGAGGCGGGAGACCCAGTACTTC. It encodes CASSPYSGRRETQYF.

The chain links TRBV13 to TRBJ2-7; 9 bases are shared with TRBD2. V shed 5 bases, J shed 4 bases, and the junction held 6 bases outside the gene matches. This CDR3 is 14 amino acids long. CDR1 and CDR2 from the germline V gene are PRHDT and FYEKMQ (reference sequence). CDR3 protein: CASSRGGGRYEQYF. For the CDR3, the DNA is TGTGCCAGCAGCCGCGGGGGGGGCCGGTACGAGCAGTACTTC. Variable domain in full (rest from reference TRBV13 and TRBJ2-7): AAGVIQSPRHLIKEKRETATLKCYPIPRHDTVYWYQQGPGQDPQFLISFYEKMQSDKGSIPDRFSAQQFSDYHSELNMSSLELGDSALYFCASSRGGGRYEQYFGPGTRLTVT.

The chain carries TRBV30 and TRBJ2-5, with a tentative D call TRBD2 (5 bases). V was trimmed by 1 base and J by 1 base, leaving 7 bases between them. Per the germline V gene, CDR1 is GTSNPN and CDR2 is SVGIG (reference sequence). The CDR3 has 13 amino acids. The CDR3 spells CAWSAEVQETQYF. In nucleotides, the CDR3 is TGTGCCTGGAGTGCGGAGGTCCAAGAGACCCAGTACTTC.

The chain carries TRBV7-6 and TRBJ2-7, with 8 bases aligning to TRBD1. From germline, CDR1 is SGHVS and CDR2 FNYEAQ. V lost 5 bases and J lost 3; bases outside the gene matches: 6. The CDR3 is made up of 14 amino acids. DNA of the CDR3: TGTGCCAGCAGCATCACCGGGACAGGCTACGAGCAGTACTTC. Its protein is CASSITGTGYEQYF.

The chain links TRBV28 to TRBJ1-5; no clear D gene. V lost 2 bases, J lost 3 bases, and 8 bases lay in between. CDR1 is MDHEN, CDR2 SYDVKM, per germline. The CDR3 loop spans 14 amino acids. Written as DNA, the CDR3 is TGTGCCAGCAGTTTAAGAGAGCACAATCAGCCCCAGCATTTT. This sequence encodes CASSLREHNQPQHF.

This chain uses TRBV6-5 with TRBJ1-1; 7 bases fit TRBD1. Per the germline V gene, CDR1 is MNHEY and CDR2 is SVGAGI. V was pared by 7 bases and J by 1 base, with 6 bases of the junction left unmatched. CDR3 length equals 14 residues. CDR3 nucleotides: TGTGCCAGCAACAGGGGAGTGGGGAACACTGAAGCTTTCTTT. Translating it yields CASNRGVGNTEAFF.

This clone was detected only once. The sample carries other DNA sequences with the same CDR3. The CDR3 DNA sequence: TGTGCCAGCAGTCTAAGGACGGGGGGTGGGGCCACTGAAGCTTTCTTT. This sequence encodes CASSLRTGGGATEAFF. V gene TRBV27 combines with J gene TRBJ1-1, with D perhaps TRBD1 (5 bases). V was pared by 5 bases and J by 4 bases, with 20 bases between. Germline-derived CDR1 and CDR2 are MNHEY and SMNVEV (reference sequence). This CDR3 is built from 16 residues.

The V gene is TRBV7-2, the J gene TRBJ1-2, with TRBD1 matching 9 bases. Germline V lookup: CDR1 SGHTA, CDR2 FQGNSA. The CDR3 contains 14 residues. V gave up 5 bases and J gave up 6 bases; unmatched junction bases: 7. In DNA, the CDR3 is TGTGCCAGCAGCGCTCCCGGGACAGGGAATGGCTACACCTTC. This sequence encodes CASSAPGTGNGYTF.

The chain joins TRBV19 to TRBJ1-5; TRBD1 matches at 10 bases. The trim removed 3 bases at V and 3 bases at J, leaving 2 bases unmatched. This CDR3 is 15 amino acids long. Germline loops: CDR1 LNHDA, CDR2 SQIVND (reference sequence). Here the CDR3 DNA reads TGTGCCAGTAGTATCGGACAGGGGGACAATCAGCCCCAGCATTTT. Amino acids: CASSIGQGDNQPQHF.

The CDR3 spells CASSYDGSGYEQYF. The CDR3 DNA reads TGTGCCAGCAGTTACGACGGGAGTGGCTACGAGCAGTACTTC. The chain combines TRBV6-5 with TRBJ2-7, with D possibly being TRBD2 (6 bases). Germline CDR1 and CDR2: MNHEY and SVGAGI. With 2 bases removed from V and 3 bases from J, the gap between germline ends came to 11 bases. The CDR3 is 14 amino acids.

The chain has TRBV6-1 and TRBJ1-2; D not certain. Germline V gives CDR1 MNHNS, CDR2 SASEGT. V was cut by 0 bases and J by 4 bases, with 12 bases left in between. The CDR3 has 15 residues. The CDR3 protein is CASSEARIVGYGYTF. The CDR3 nucleotides read TGTGCCAGCAGTGAAGCGCGGATAGTAGGCTATGGCTACACCTTC.

The J gene is TRBJ2-5, the V gene TRBV5-1, with a weak D call TRBD1 (6 bases). V gave up 1 base and J gave up 5 bases, with 9 bases separating them. There are 13 residues in the CDR3. Looked up from germline, CDR1 is SGHRS and CDR2 is YFSETQ. The CDR3 DNA reads TGCGCCAGCAGCTTGCCAGGGGTTGAGACCCAGTACTTC. This encodes CASSLPGVETQYF.

V and J are TRBV29-1 and TRBJ2-1; 7 bases map to TRBD2. This CDR3 contains 15 residues. V lost 3 bases to trimming and J lost 2 bases; unmatched junction nucleotides: 7. Germline-derived CDR1 and CDR2 are SQVTM and ANQGSEA. The CDR3 region is CSVEFPSGTYNEQFF. The CDR3 nucleotides are TGCAGCGTTGAGTTTCCTAGCGGTACCTACAATGAGCAGTTCTTC.

The genes are TRBV6-4 and TRBJ2-1; 14 nucleotides agree with TRBD2. CDR1 and CDR2 from the germline V gene are MRHNA and SNTAGT. The V segment lost 6 bases and the J segment 11 bases; nucleotides outside the gene matches: 6. The CDR3 has 14 amino acids. The CDR3 spells CASSSGLAGGQQFF. CDR3 sequence (DNA): TGTGCCAGCAGCTCAGGACTAGCGGGAGGTCAGCAGTTCTTC.

The chain has TRBV27 and TRBJ1-5; a weak D match, TRBD1 (5 bases). Looked up from germline, CDR1 is MNHEY and CDR2 is SMNVEV (reference sequence). The ends were cut back, 4 bases at V and 6 bases at J, with 22 bases in the middle. The CDR3 is 17 amino acids. CDR3 protein: CASSSLPPGLNSQPQHF. The CDR3 DNA follows: TGTGCCAGCAGTTCTTTACCCCCGGGACTTAACAGTCAGCCCCAGCATTTT.

This clone was recorded only once. The chain uses TRBV7-9 and TRBJ2-3, with D possibly matching TRBD2 (6 bases). Germline values: CDR1 SEHNR, CDR2 FQNEAQ (reference sequence). CDR3 length: 17 amino acids. V was cut by 5 bases and J by 2 bases, with 20 bases left in between. Written as DNA, the CDR3 is TGTGCCAGCAGCGCAGGCGGGACTCCCCCTTCCACAGATACGCAGTATTTT. This translates into CASSAGGTPPSTDTQYF.

The chain has TRBV2 and TRBJ1-6, with D maybe TRBD1 (5 bases). V lost 6 bases, J lost 10 bases, and 16 bases lay in between. In germline, CDR1 is SNHLY, CDR2 FYNNEI. The CDR3 contains 14 residues. This CDR3 is CASRLYREGSPLHF. CDR3 in DNA: TGTGCCAGCAGGTTATACCGGGAGGGGTCACCCCTCCACTTT. Combining the CDR3 with reference TRBV2 and TRBJ1-6 gives the whole variable domain EPEVTQTPSHQVTQMGQEVILRCVPISNHLYFYWYRQILGQKVEFLVSFYNNEISEKSEIFDDQFSVERPDGSNFTLKIRSTKLEDSAMYFCASRLYREGSPLHFGNGTRLTVT.

The chain links TRBV5-5 to TRBJ1-5; D is uncertain. The CDR3 is made up of 14 amino acids. V was cut by 1 base and J by 4 bases, with 9 bases left in between. CDR1 SGHKS and CDR2 YYEKEE come from the germline V gene (reference sequence). The DNA of the CDR3 is TGTGCCAGCAGCTTGTTCACGGAGAATCAGCCCCAGCATTTT. Protein: CASSLFTENQPQHF.

The sample holds a few counts of this clone. The V and J genes are TRBV7-3 and TRBJ2-7, with D possibly matching TRBD1 (5 bases). CDR1 SGHTA and CDR2 FQGTGA come from the germline V gene. CDR3 size: 12 residues. The V gene lost 1 base and the J gene lost 5 bases, with 6 bases spanning the gap. CDR3 amino acids: CASSLKDNEQYF. CDR3 in DNA: TGTGCCAGCAGCTTAAAGGACAACGAGCAGTACTTC.

This clone was observed a handful of times. The V gene is TRBV4-1, the J gene TRBJ2-7; maybe TRBD2 (6 bases). The germline CDR1 and CDR2 sequences are MGHRA and YSYEKL. This CDR3 contains 15 residues. V was pared by 6 bases and J by 0 bases, with 15 bases between. The CDR3 spells CASSWDSLSSYEQYF. The CDR3 DNA reads TGCGCCAGCAGTTGGGACTCGCTATCCTCCTACGAGCAGTACTTC.

This chain connects TRBV5-1 to TRBJ1-5; 8 nucleotides agree with TRBD1. CDR3 length: 15 residues. Looked up from germline, CDR1 is SGHRS and CDR2 is YFSETQ. The V and J ends lost 2 bases and 4 bases, in that order; junction bases with no gene match: 5. CDR3 region: CASSLSGGSNQPQHF. The CDR3 coding sequence is TGCGCCAGCAGCTTATCAGGGGGCTCGAATCAGCCCCAGCATTTT.